These T cell receptor beta chains were read from a single sample in a study of blood T cell repertoires in COVID-19. Only in-frame clones appear in the TCRdb table, and some are missing; sequencing was by immunoSEQ multiplex PCR. The sample contains some 170,000 clones, 81% of which appear only once. Sequencing was carried out using peripheral blood. Receptors were obtained from a woman in her 40s with COVID-19, enrolled during active disease. The conserved cysteine and the conserved F or W are not part of the CDR3 here.

TRBV7-2 14 ASSPILAGEGYEQY
TRBV30 12 AWSGQDKDYGYT
TRBV7-2 14 ASSSGHTLAKNIQY
TRBV19 12 ASSIQGMNTEAF
TRBV18 12 ASSNGQGRNTIY
TRBV5-4 13 ASSFGGARSYEQY
TRBV29-1 8 SFRDNEQF
TRBV30 11 AWSYLSRAEQY
TRBV7-2 12 ASSLDGSGETQY
TRBV7-9 13 ASSTDRGYNQPQH
TRBV27 14 ASSRLRGALNEKLF
TRBV10-2 15 ASRSRGTFANTGELF
TRBV7-2 13 ASSLALHPNYGYT
TRBV7-8 12 ASSRSGSRAEQF
TRBV7-8 13 ASSFSGQQNTEAF
TRBV15 11 ATDRGRGTEAF
TRBV9 14 ASSVRGSSYNSPLH
TRBV2 12 ASSDQGEYYGYT
TRBV5-1 14 ASSLDSPLQGAGYT
TRBV7-2 11 ASSLVAGGGYT
TRBV6-2/TRBV6-3 12 ASTPAGPSYEQY
TRBV11-2 14 ASSLTMTGGATEAF
TRBV6-5 12 ASSLRDMNTEAF
TRBV7-3 15 ASSLRMGTSPPNEQF
TRBV21-1 10 ARGTGPYGYT
TRBV5-6 14 ASSLGTGQGITEAF
TRBV7-2 13 ASSRVAGTTDTQY
TRBV27 16 ASSPSPTSGRVTGELF
TRBV6-5 13 ASSYRGQGRETQY
TRBV6-5 9 ALTSSDTQY
TRBV18 12 ASSPPSGGNEQF
TRBV3-1/TRBV3-2 11 ASSQDRGETQY
TRBV6-5 12 ASSLTTGSWEQF
TRBV9 15 ASSVGVSGSFRETQY
TRBV6-5 13 ASFLDRGQNTEAF
TRBV14 14 ASSQRFGTGGEEAF
TRBV7-9 13 ASSTPDRPSDTIY
TRBV19 14 ASIEAGPPFSYEQY
TRBV19 12 ASKERAPGTEAF
TRBV28 11 ASSFIPQETQY
TRBV11-2 13 ASSFTRGRGTEAF
TRBV28 17 ASSPWGSSGRASTDTQY
TRBV1 15 TSSQSVSGGCKETQY
TRBV20-1 9 SAMRNTEAF
TRBV5-8 16 ASSLGLAGGHSYNEQF
TRBV2 10 ASKVTAYEQY